The clone carrying this T cell receptor (beta chain) was found a few times. This entry belongs to a study of early T cells in non-severe SARS-CoV-2 infection. Study in general: Sequencing targeted bulk RNA from unsorted whole blood, leaving chains unpaired.

The CDR3 contains 12 residues. Germline V gene lookup returns CDR1 MNHEY and CDR2 SVGEGT. Trimming cost V 8 bases and J 5 bases, with 10 bases left between them. Individual cDNA molecules carried attached unique molecular identifiers. TCRdb fed the 5' RACE reads into MiXCR, producing one record per CDR3 protein. The sample contains fewer than 45,000 distinct CDR3 sequences, approximately 10% of which appear only once. The chain has TRBV6-2 or TRBV6-3 and TRBJ2-4; TRBD2 might be the D (5 bases). This TCR was recovered from an adult who was a healthcare worker with PCR-confirmed SARS-CoV-2 infection or an uninfected control (not recorded which). The sample was whole blood. The CDR3 loop is CASRKEENIQYF. The CDR3, as DNA: TGTGCCAGCCGGAAGGAGGAAAACATTCAGTACTTC.